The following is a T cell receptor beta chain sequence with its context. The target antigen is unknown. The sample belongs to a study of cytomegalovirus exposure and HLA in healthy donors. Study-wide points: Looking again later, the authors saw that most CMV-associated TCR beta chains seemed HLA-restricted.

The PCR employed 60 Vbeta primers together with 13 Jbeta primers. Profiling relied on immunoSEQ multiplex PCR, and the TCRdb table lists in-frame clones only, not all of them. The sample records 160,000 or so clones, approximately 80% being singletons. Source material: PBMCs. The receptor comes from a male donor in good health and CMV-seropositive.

DNA for the CDR3: TGCAGCGTTGGGGGATCGGGGGTGGGAGAAAAACTGTTTTTT. Protein sequence: CSVGGSGVGEKLFF. This rearrangement joins TRBV29-1 to TRBJ1-4, with D tentatively TRBD1 (5 bases). Trimming removed 4 bases at V and 8 bases at J, with 17 bases between. Looked up from germline, CDR1 is SQVTM and CDR2 is ANQGSEA. This CDR3 has 14 amino acids.